The 13 T cell receptor beta chains presented below share a single source sample, sequenced in a study of shared clonotypes between healthy human individuals. Positively selected for CCR7, the CD45RO-negative cells used as naive CD8 cells excluded terminally differentiated effector memory CD45RA+ cells. Produced via immunoSEQ multiplex PCR; TCRdb's table is partial and in-frame only. This sample yields over 2 million clones, of which about 95% are seen a single time; more than 0.95% belongs to the top ten. The sequencing sample was made of naive CD8+ T cells sorted from blood. Source of these receptors: a man aged 18 to 30 in good health.

The chain uses TRBV5-1 and TRBJ2-7; D is ambiguous. The CDR3 totals 14 residues. CDR1 and CDR2 from the germline V gene are SGHRS and YFSETQ. The V gene lost 3 bases and the J gene lost 5 bases, with 15 bases spanning the gap. The CDR3 region has the DNA TGCGCCAGCAGCTCGTACTATTGGGTTGACGAGCAGTACTTC. Translating gives CASSSYYWVDEQYF.

The V and J genes are TRBV4-1 and TRBJ2-7; TRBD2 agrees at 8 bases. The germline V gene has CDR1 MGHRA and CDR2 YSYEKL. Germline trimming cut 4 bases from V and 7 bases from J; bases unmatched to any gene: 9. The CDR3 extends over 14 amino acids. CDR3 bases: TGCGCCAGCAGCCTTAGTCCCGGGACTAGAGAGCAGTACTTC. Protein sequence: CASSLSPGTREQYF.

Points on this clone: The identical CDR3 is also encoded by other nucleotide sequences in the sample. The chain is built from TRBV4-1 and TRBJ2-7; 7 nucleotides align to TRBD2. Losses at the gene ends were 0 bases for V and 3 bases for J; bases not matched to a gene: 5. The CDR3 extends over 15 amino acids. Germline assignment: CDR1 MGHRA and CDR2 YSYEKL. As DNA, the CDR3 is TGCGCCAGCAGCCAAGATGGGGGAGGGATCTACGAGCAGTACTTC. Translation gives CASSQDGGGIYEQYF.

The chain has TRBV7-6 and TRBJ2-1; weak D call: TRBD1 (5 bases). The CDR3 contains 14 residues. Germline CDR1 SGHVS, CDR2 FNYEAQ. V dropped 1 base and J dropped 7 bases, with 11 bases sitting between them. As DNA, the CDR3 is TGTGCCAGCAGCTTAGGAGCAGCAGGGAATGAGCAGTTCTTC. Protein product: CASSLGAAGNEQFF.

This chain connects TRBV7-2 to TRBJ1-1; tentatively, D is TRBD1 (6 bases). Germline V gives CDR1 SGHTA, CDR2 FQGNSA. The CDR3 length is 16 residues. Trimming took off 1 base at V and 3 bases at J, with 15 bases between the two ends. The CDR3 DNA follows: TGTGCCAGCAGCTTAGGCTGGGGGACACCGGACACTGAAGCTTTCTTT. Its protein product is CASSLGWGTPDTEAFF.

DNA of the CDR3: TGTGCCATCAGGGGGGGACAGACTAGCACAGATACGCAGTATTTT. It codes for CAIRGGQTSTDTQYF. The chain uses TRBV10-3 and TRBJ2-3, with D perhaps TRBD1 (7 bases). This CDR3 has 15 residues. Germline CDR1 and CDR2: ENHRY and SYGVKD. Between the trimmed V and J ends, which lost 6 bases and 0 bases, there was a span of 13 bases.

The CDR3 loop reads CASRRDGGGGAINQPQHF. The CDR3 DNA reads TGTGCCAGCAGGCGTGATGGTGGTGGAGGGGCGATCAATCAGCCCCAGCATTTT. The rearrangement joins TRBV27 to TRBJ1-5, with D maybe TRBD1 (5 bases). The CDR3 runs 18 residues. The V gene lost 6 bases and the J gene lost 3 bases, with 24 bases spanning the gap. CDR1 MNHEY and CDR2 SMNVEV come from the germline V gene (reference sequence).

The chain carries TRBV6-5 and TRBJ2-1, with TRBD2 matching 10 bases. From germline, CDR1 is MNHEY and CDR2 SVGAGI. Germline trimming cut 4 bases from V and 3 bases from J; bases unmatched to any gene: 6. This CDR3 contains 16 residues. The CDR3 nucleotides are TGTGCCAGCAGTTCTCGGACTAGCGGTATCTACAATGAGCAGTTCTTC. Amino acids: CASSSRTSGIYNEQFF.

The rearrangement joins TRBV27 to TRBJ2-7; TRBD1 matches at 8 bases. The junction had 4 bases not matched to a gene; V was cut back by 6 bases and J by 0 bases. The CDR3 extends over 14 amino acids. Looked up from germline, CDR1 is MNHEY and CDR2 is SMNVEV (reference sequence). In nucleotides, the CDR3 is TGTGCCAGCAGCACCCAGGGGGCCTCCTACGAGCAGTACTTC. Translated, it gives CASSTQGASYEQYF.

CDR3 sequence: CATSSPTVNQPQHF. CDR3 nucleotide sequence: TGTGCCACCAGCAGCCCGACAGTCAATCAGCCCCAGCATTTT. The chain is built from TRBV15 and TRBJ1-5, with D possibly matching TRBD1 (5 bases). The CDR3 spans 14 residues. CDR1 and CDR2 (germline): LNHNV, YYDKDF (reference sequence). With 3 bases removed from V and 3 bases from J, the gap between germline ends came to 9 bases.

This rearrangement joins TRBV5-4 to TRBJ2-3; 10 nucleotides line up with TRBD2. CDR3 length equals 16 residues. The junction had 9 bases not matched to a gene; V was cut back by 4 bases and J by 4 bases. Germline CDR1 is SGHNT and CDR2 is YYREEE (reference sequence). The CDR3 DNA is TGTGCCAGCAGCGCAGAACAGCGGGAGGGCCCAGATACGCAGTATTTT. This encodes CASSAEQREGPDTQYF. The full variable domain, in which reference TRBV5-4 and TRBJ2-3 provide the parts outside the CDR3, is ETGVTQSPTHLIKTRGQQVTLRCSSQSGHNTVSWYQQALGQGPQFIFQYYREEENGRGNFPPRFSGLQFPNYSSELNVNALELDDSALYLCASSAEQREGPDTQYFGPGTRLTVL.

The rearrangement links TRBV10-3 to TRBJ2-7; TRBD1 might be the D (6 bases). CDR3 length: 15 amino acids. Trimming cost V 5 bases and J 0 bases, with 14 bases left between them. Germline loops: CDR1 ENHRY, CDR2 SYGVKD. CDR3 protein: CAISLEDSSSYEQYF. CDR3 coding DNA: TGTGCCATCAGTCTAGAGGACAGCAGCTCCTACGAGCAGTACTTC.

The CDR3 region has the DNA TGTGCCAGCAGCCCGACGACAGACCCCCTCTCCTACGAGCAGTACTTC. Protein sequence: CASSPTTDPLSYEQYF. V usage is TRBV7-9 and J usage is TRBJ2-7; perhaps TRBD1 as D (5 bases). Germline V lookup: CDR1 SEHNR, CDR2 FQNEAQ (reference sequence). The V gene lost 5 bases and the J gene lost 0 bases, with 17 bases spanning the gap. The CDR3 covers 16 residues.